Listed here is a single TCR beta chain. Its antigen is as yet unknown. This sample is drawn from a study of T cells in Graves' hyperthyroidism and ophthalmopathy. Amplification of TCR beta CDR3 regions was performed using RNA transcripts as template. First-round RT-PCR targeting the TCR CDR3 was performed with the HTBI primer set. In TCRdb, the multiplex PCR reads were re-called with MiXCR into one record per CDR3 protein. The data contain about 320,000 distinct CDR3 sequences, roughly 15% of them singletons. Germline loops: CDR1 MNHEY, CDR2 SMNVEV (reference sequence). The length of the CDR3 is 16 residues. V lost 3 bases, J lost 4 bases, and 16 bases lay in between. General study points: Most thyroid-expanded clonotypes above 0.001 were also found in blood.

Sample: blood. This chain links TRBV27 with TRBJ2-1, with D uncertain. The sequence was obtained from a man younger than 45 with Graves' hyperthyroidism. The CDR3 protein is CASSLSSELGYNEQFF. The CDR3 DNA follows: TGTGCCAGCAGTTTGTCTTCCGAGTTAGGTTACAATGAGCAGTTCTTC.